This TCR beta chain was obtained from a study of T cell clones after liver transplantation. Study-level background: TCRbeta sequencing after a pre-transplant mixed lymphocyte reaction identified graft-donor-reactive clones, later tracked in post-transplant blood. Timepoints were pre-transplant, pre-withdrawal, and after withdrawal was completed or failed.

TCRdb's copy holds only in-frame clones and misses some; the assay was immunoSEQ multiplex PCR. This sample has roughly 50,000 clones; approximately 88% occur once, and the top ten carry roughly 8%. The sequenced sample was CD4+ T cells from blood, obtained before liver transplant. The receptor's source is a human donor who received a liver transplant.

The CDR3 reads CASSPTPWQGGETQYF. CDR3 sequence (DNA): TGTGCCAGCTCACCTACCCCCTGGCAGGGCGGAGAGACCCAGTACTTC. The chain employs TRBV18 and TRBJ2-5; D is perhaps TRBD1 (5 bases). The CDR3 spans 16 residues. Per germline, CDR1 KGHSH and CDR2 LQKENI. V gave up 3 bases and J gave up 4 bases, with 18 bases separating them. Full variable domain (outside the CDR3, taken from reference TRBV18 and TRBJ2-5): NAGVMQNPRHLVRRRGQEARLRCSPMKGHSHVYWYRQLPEEGLKFMVYLQKENIIDESGMPKERFSAEFPKEGPSILRIQQVVRGDSAAYFCASSPTPWQGGETQYFGPGTRLLVL.